This T cell receptor beta chain was identified in a study of shared clonotypes between healthy human individuals. Study-wide findings and caveats: Inspection by rarefaction showed sorted-subset sequencing to be incomplete despite large depth.

Measured with immunoSEQ multiplex PCR; TCRdb has only the in-frame clones, and not every one. This sample yields about 1.5 million clones, of which 98% are seen a single time; roughly 0.4% belongs to the top ten. Concerning this clone itself: Antigen unknown.

The V gene end was trimmed by 2 bases and the J gene end by 3 bases; junction bases not matched to a gene: 12. From germline, CDR1 is KGHSH and CDR2 LQKENI. The CDR3 runs 18 residues. This TCR was recovered from a man aged 25-40 years in good health. Material for sequencing was naive CD4+ T cells sorted from blood. Subset of the sample: CD45RA+ positively selected. The V gene is TRBV18, the J gene TRBJ1-3, with 8 bases aligning to TRBD1. CDR3 DNA sequence: TGTGCCAGCTCACCAGGACAGGGAGTGTCGGCTTTTGGAAACACCATATATTTT. Translated: CASSPGQGVSAFGNTIYF.